The 10 T cell receptor beta chains listed next were all sequenced from one sample in a study of blood T cells in healthy people across ages (dated by TCRdb to about 2015). Libraries were built with 5' RACE. The run used an Illumina HiSeq 2500. A second PCR of roughly 7 to 11 cycles was performed with a sample-barcoded 5' primer and a J-beta primer mix. Using fastp at Q25 and MiXCR, TCRdb reprocessed the public reads and kept productive beta chains. Each CDR3 protein appears once, grouped with its most common genes and DNA. The sample records some 550,000 distinct CDR3 sequences, 40% to 55% of which are singletons. Jointly, the top ten make up around 25% of the sample. Sample: blood. Source of these receptors: an elderly man in good health.

This clonotype appeared a single time. The J gene is TRBJ2-1, the V gene TRBV27, with 9 bases that match TRBD2. Germline loops: CDR1 MNHEY, CDR2 SMNVEV (reference sequence). V shed 5 bases, J shed 7 bases, and the junction held 12 bases outside the gene matches. This CDR3 comprises 16 residues. CDR3 nucleotides: TGTGCCAGCAGTCCGACTTGGCGGGAGGGCCGAAATGAGCAGTTCTTC. It codes for CASSPTWREGRNEQFF.

The chain combines TRBV4-1 with TRBJ2-7, with 7 nucleotides matching TRBD1. Germline V gives CDR1 MGHRA, CDR2 YSYEKL. The length of the CDR3 is 14 residues. The J segment lost 3 bases and the V segment lost 3 bases, leaving 5 bases of the junction unmatched. CDR3 region: CASSHVGQNYEQYF. The CDR3 DNA follows: TGCGCCAGCAGCCATGTGGGACAGAACTACGAGCAGTACTTC.

This clonotype was observed at least ten times. J is TRBJ1-6 and V is TRBV6-6; possible D gene TRBD1, 5 bases. The CDR3 loop spans 15 amino acids. Germline CDR1 MNHNY, CDR2 SVGAGI (reference sequence). Trimming removed 3 bases at V and 6 bases at J, with 12 bases between. CDR3 nucleotides: TGTGCCAGCAGTTATGGGGGAGAGGGTAATTCACCCCTCCACTTT. It yields the protein CASSYGGEGNSPLHF.

The chain links TRBV20-1 to TRBJ2-3; 10 bases match TRBD2. The germline gives CDR1 DFQATT, CDR2 SNEGSKA (reference sequence). There are 15 residues in the CDR3. J lost 1 base, V lost 5 bases, and 6 bases had no gene match. CDR3: CSASLTSGGTDTQYF. In DNA, the CDR3 is TGCAGTGCTTCACTTACTAGCGGGGGCACAGATACGCAGTATTTT.

This clonotype was picked up a small number of times. The rearrangement uses TRBV29-1 and TRBJ2-3; tentative D call: TRBD1 (6 bases). Per the germline V gene, CDR1 is SQVTM and CDR2 is ANQGSEA. The V end lost 4 bases, the J end lost 1 base, and 12 bases lay between the germline ends. The CDR3 spans 14 residues. CDR3 DNA: TGCAGCGTTGTCAGCAGGGGCGGCACAGATACGCAGTATTTT. Protein: CSVVSRGGTDTQYF.

As to this clonotype: An end of the junction differs from the germline gene, which may be a read error. The chain uses TRBV5-1 and TRBJ2-5; D might be TRBD1 or TRBD2, each matching 5 bases. CDR1 SGHRS and CDR2 YFSETQ come from the germline V gene. The CDR3 loop spans 15 amino acids. The CDR3: CASSPSGSVRESQYF. DNA of the CDR3: TGCGCCAGCAGCCCCTCAGGGAGTGTAAGAGAGTCCCAGTACTTC.

The chain combines TRBV24-1 with TRBJ1-2; 7 bases line up with TRBD1. The CDR3 sequence is 16 residues long. Germline V gene sequence: CDR1 KGHDR, CDR2 SFDVKD. V trimming: 0 bases; J trimming: 3 bases; junction bases outside the gene matches: 6. CDR3 coding DNA: TGTGCCACCAGTGATTTGTCGCACAGGGGCGACTATGGCTACACCTTC. Its protein product is CATSDLSHRGDYGYTF.

In the case of this clonotype: A much larger clonotype is one base distant, so this may be a read error. The rearrangement uses TRBV7-3 and TRBJ2-1, with TRBD2 matching over 9 bases. Germline V lookup: CDR1 SGHTA, CDR2 FQGTGA. This CDR3 spans 14 amino acids. Trimming at V came to 2 bases and at J to 9 bases, leaving 5 bases not matched to a gene. CDR3 nucleotides: TGTGCCAGCAGCTTAGCGGGGGGGCCCAGTGAGCAGTTCTTC. Encoded protein: CASSLAGGPSEQFF.

This clonotype was picked up one time. The V gene is TRBV27, the J gene TRBJ2-3, with 8 bases identical to TRBD1. Per germline, CDR1 MNHEY and CDR2 SMNVEV (reference sequence). This CDR3 comprises 17 residues. J was trimmed by 5 bases and V by 2 bases; bases with no gene match: 12. This CDR3 reads CASSLAMDRDNIDTQYF. The CDR3 bases are TGTGCCAGCAGTTTAGCCATGGACAGGGACAACATAGATACGCAGTATTTT.

The V and J genes are TRBV5-1 and TRBJ2-4; TRBD2 might be the D (6 bases). V lost 4 bases and J lost 0, with 14 bases in between. The CDR3 covers 16 residues. From germline, CDR1 is SGHRS and CDR2 YFSETQ. The CDR3: CASSPAGREAKNIQYF. The CDR3 bases are TGCGCCAGCAGCCCCGCGGGGCGGGAAGCCAAAAACATTCAGTACTTC.